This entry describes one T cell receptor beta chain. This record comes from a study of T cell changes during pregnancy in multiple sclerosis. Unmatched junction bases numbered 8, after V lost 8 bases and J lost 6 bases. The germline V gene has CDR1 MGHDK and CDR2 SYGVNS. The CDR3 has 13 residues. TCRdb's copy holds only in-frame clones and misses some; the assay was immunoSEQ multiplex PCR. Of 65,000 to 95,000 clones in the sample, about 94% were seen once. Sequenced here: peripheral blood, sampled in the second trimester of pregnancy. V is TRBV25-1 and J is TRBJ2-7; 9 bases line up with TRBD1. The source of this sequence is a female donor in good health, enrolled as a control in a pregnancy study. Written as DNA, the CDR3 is TGTGCCAGCCAACGACCGGGACAGGGCGAGCAGTACTTC. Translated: CASQRPGQGEQYF.